Following are 11 T cell receptor beta chains from one sample sequenced in a study of blood T cell repertoires in COVID-19. TCRdb's copy holds only in-frame clones and misses some; the assay was immunoSEQ multiplex PCR. The repertoire holds 200,000 to 250,000 clones, with 75% to 85% as singletons. Sequencing input: peripheral blood. The receptor source for this set is a human donor in a cohort sampled during active COVID-19.

The CDR3 sequence is CASSQDARVSGNTIYF. The CDR3 DNA follows: TGTGCCAGCAGCCAAGATGCCCGAGTCTCTGGAAACACCATATATTTT. This rearrangement joins TRBV3-1 (or the pseudogene TRBV3-2) to TRBJ1-3; D remains unclear. CDR3 length: 16 amino acids. V shed 0 bases and J shed 0 bases, with 9 bases lying between them. CDR1 is LGHDT and CDR2 is YNNKEL in the germline V gene (reference sequence).

As to this clone: The same CDR3 also results from other DNA sequences found in this sample. The chain joins TRBV18 to TRBJ2-3, with 7 bases aligning to TRBD1. The CDR3 consists of 14 residues. The V and J ends lost 3 bases and 0 bases, in that order; junction bases with no gene match: 0. Germline CDR1 and CDR2: KGHSH and LQKENI. CDR3 DNA: TGTGCCAGCTCACCGACAGGGAGCACAGATACGCAGTATTTT. This sequence encodes CASSPTGSTDTQYF.

This rearrangement joins TRBV3-1 (or the pseudogene TRBV3-2) to TRBJ1-2, with TRBD1 as a possible D gene (5 bases). Trimming took 6 bases from V and 5 from J, leaving 28 bases between them. Looked up from germline, CDR1 is LGHDT and CDR2 is YNNKEL (reference sequence). The CDR3 consists of 18 residues. CDR3 in amino acids: CASSPLLLQNGGRYGYTF. The DNA of the CDR3 is TGTGCCAGCAGTCCTCTACTCCTACAAAATGGGGGGAGGTATGGCTACACCTTC.

V usage is TRBV18 and J usage is TRBJ1-1, with 7 bases matching TRBD1. With 3 bases clipped from V and 7 bases from J, the junction kept 11 bases outside the gene matches. CDR3 length: 15 amino acids. Germline CDR1 and CDR2: KGHSH and LQKENI. In nucleotides, the CDR3 is TGTGCCAGCTCACCCCTTAAAGGGGGCCGAGGTGAAGCTTTCTTT. Residues: CASSPLKGGRGEAFF.

This sequence joins TRBV2 and TRBJ1-6, with 8 bases fitting TRBD1. V was pared by 6 bases and J by 10 bases, with 8 bases of the junction left unmatched. CDR3 length: 14 residues. Germline V CDR1 and CDR2: SNHLY, FYNNEI. CDR3 in amino acids: CASRDRARTSPLHF. CDR3 nucleotides: TGTGCCAGCAGGGACAGGGCTAGAACGTCACCCCTCCACTTT.

This clone occurred a few times. This chain links TRBV2 with TRBJ2-7; D remains unclear. CDR3 length equals 13 residues. Trimming took off 4 bases at V and 2 bases at J, with 9 bases between the two ends. The germline gives CDR1 SNHLY, CDR2 FYNNEI. In DNA, the CDR3 is TGTGCCAGCAGTGGTATTCCTACCTACGAGCAGTACTTC. Its protein is CASSGIPTYEQYF.

The V and J genes are TRBV4-2 and TRBJ2-7; D is perhaps TRBD2 (6 bases). CDR1 and CDR2 from the germline V gene are LGHNA and YNFKEQ. This CDR3 is built from 18 residues. Trimming removed 1 base at V and 4 bases at J, with 23 bases between. The DNA of the CDR3 is TGTGCCAGCAGCCAAGTGCGGGCTAGCGCGACCGCGTCATACGAGCAGTACTTC. It specifies CASSQVRASATASYEQYF.

The chain combines TRBV7-8 with TRBJ2-7, with D uncertain. V dropped 6 bases and J dropped 1 base, with 13 bases sitting between them. This CDR3 is 14 amino acids long. Germline V CDR1 and CDR2: SGHVS, FQNEAQ. The chain's CDR3 is CASRHTGPSYEQYF. The CDR3 DNA reads TGTGCCAGCAGACATACTGGGCCGTCCTACGAGCAGTACTTC.

The chain's CDR3 is CASSSGQNTEAFF. In DNA, the CDR3 is TGTGCCAGCTCATCGGGACAGAACACTGAAGCTTTCTTT. This rearrangement joins TRBV18 to TRBJ1-1; possibly TRBD1 for D (6 bases). CDR1 is KGHSH, CDR2 LQKENI, per germline. This CDR3 region has 13 residues. Trimming removed 5 bases from V and 1 base from J, with 8 bases in between.

This clone showed up many times. This chain uses TRBV6-2 or TRBV6-3 with TRBJ1-5; 9 nucleotides line up with TRBD1. J gave up 5 bases and V 6 bases, and 17 bases lay outside the gene matches. Per the germline V gene, CDR1 is MNHEY and CDR2 is SVGEGT. CDR3 size: 18 residues. Here the CDR3 reads CASSSLPDRGSLDQPQHF. The CDR3 DNA sequence: TGTGCCAGCAGCTCTCTCCCGGACAGGGGATCTCTTGATCAGCCCCAGCATTTT.

Comments on this clone: The same CDR3 arises from other DNA sequences in this sample as well. J is TRBJ1-2 and V is TRBV24-1; D possibly corresponds to TRBD1 (5 bases). The CDR3 has 12 residues. Germline V CDR1 and CDR2: KGHDR, SFDVKD. The V gene lost 9 bases and the J gene lost 7 bases, with 14 bases spanning the gap. DNA of the CDR3: TGTGCCACCTCCCAGGGTGGAAGTGGCTACACCTTC. Its protein is CATSQGGSGYTF.